These 20 T cell receptor beta chains originate from one sample sequenced in a study of a mutant IDH1 vaccine in newly diagnosed glioma. The assay was immunoSEQ multiplex PCR, and TCRdb's table has in-frame clones only and misses some. Among about 36,000 clones listed, about 80% were seen once. What these receptors recognize is not known. Documented time point: week 11, during vaccination. Every single dose of the vaccine, 300 ug of mutant IDH1 20-mer peptide, came with topical imiquimod. This specimen was peripheral blood mononuclear cells (PBMCs), taken from a glioma patient whose treatment included an IDH1 peptide vaccine. All receptors derive from a woman under 40 with glioma. Some clones in this sample may be carry-over from other donors' samples.

This clone was detected a few times. The chain recombines TRBV27 with TRBJ1-1; 7 nucleotides match TRBD1. Germline values: CDR1 MNHEY, CDR2 SMNVEV (reference sequence). The CDR3 extends over 15 amino acids. V dropped 0 bases and J dropped 4; count of bases not matched to a gene: 5. For the CDR3, the DNA is TGTGCCAGCAGTTTATCGAAGACAGGGACCACTGAAGCTTTCTTT. Translated: CASSLSKTGTTEAFF.

The count of this clone is one. The chain carries TRBV7-8 and TRBJ1-5; 8 positions match TRBD1. V gave up 2 bases and J gave up 0 bases; unmatched junction bases: 9. The CDR3 runs 18 residues. Per germline, CDR1 SGHVS and CDR2 FQNEAQ. In DNA form, the CDR3 reads TGTGCCAGCAGCTTAAGGGCCTCGACAGGGGATAGCAATCAGCCCCAGCATTTT. This translates into CASSLRASTGDSNQPQHF.

The gene calls are TRBV6-1 and TRBJ1-2; TRBD1 agrees at 7 bases. V gave up 5 bases and J gave up 6 bases; unmatched junction bases: 9. CDR1 and CDR2 from the germline V gene are MNHNS and SASEGT. This CDR3 has 14 residues. The CDR3 DNA sequence: TGTGCCAGCAGTTCGACAGGGAAGTATAATGGCTACACCTTC. The encoded protein is CASSSTGKYNGYTF.

The J gene is TRBJ2-5, the V gene TRBV10-2; either TRBD1 or TRBD2 may supply D (5 bases each). Deletions cut 2 bases from V and 5 bases from J, with 9 bases between. This CDR3 is 13 amino acids long. The V gene's germline CDR1 is WSHSY and CDR2 SAAADI. The CDR3 region is CASSETGRETQYF. The CDR3 DNA reads as TGCGCCAGCAGTGAGACGGGGCGGGAGACCCAGTACTTC.

This chain connects TRBV5-8 to TRBJ2-7; D perhaps matches TRBD2 (5 bases). This CDR3 spans 12 amino acids. The V and J ends lost 1 base and 5 bases respectively, with 7 bases between them. Looked up from germline, CDR1 is SGHTS and CDR2 is YDEGEE. The chain's CDR3 is CASSLRRHEQYF. Here the CDR3 DNA reads TGTGCCAGCAGCTTGAGGAGGCACGAGCAGTACTTC.

This clone has a single count. The CDR3 spells CAWSLLVGETQYF. CDR3 in DNA: TGTGCCTGGAGTTTACTAGTGGGGGAGACCCAGTACTTC. V and J are TRBV30 and TRBJ2-5; a weak D match, TRBD2 (5 bases). Trimming stripped 2 bases from V and 5 bases from J, with 12 bases between. CDR1 is GTSNPN and CDR2 is SVGIG in the germline V gene (reference sequence). This CDR3 is built from 13 residues.

The chain links TRBV6-6 to TRBJ2-5; the match to TRBD2 covers 9 bases. Germline CDR1 reads MNHNY; CDR2 reads SVGAGI (reference sequence). Germline trimming cut 4 bases from V and 3 bases from J; bases unmatched to any gene: 3. The CDR3 has 14 residues. Here the CDR3 reads CASSSRLAEETQYF. The CDR3 DNA follows: TGTGCCAGCAGTTCCCGACTAGCGGAAGAGACCCAGTACTTC.

This clone came up a few times. The J gene is TRBJ2-7, the V gene TRBV5-8; perhaps TRBD2 as D (5 bases). Germline assignment: CDR1 SGHTS and CDR2 YDEGEE. The V end was cut by 6 bases, the J end by 3 bases, with 19 bases between. The CDR3 runs 15 residues. CDR3 protein: CASTSSGISYYEQYF. The CDR3 coding sequence is TGTGCCAGCACCTCCTCCGGGATCTCATACTACGAGCAGTACTTC.

The chain is built from TRBV6-5 and TRBJ2-5; perhaps D is TRBD1 or TRBD2 (5 bases each). The DNA end is more similar to TRBJ2-7, so the J call may be wrong. Germline lookup yields CDR1 MNHEY and CDR2 SVGAGI. The length of the CDR3 is 12 residues. CDR3 in amino acids: CASRPGPYEQYF. CDR3 DNA: TGTGCCAGCAGACCGGGGCCCTACGAGCAGTACTTC.

The chain recombines TRBV30 with TRBJ2-3; D is uncertain. This CDR3 comprises 13 residues. V lost 4 bases and J 0 bases, leaving 8 bases between the germline ends. The germline CDR1 and CDR2 sequences are GTSNPN and SVGIG (reference sequence). CDR3 coding DNA: TGTGCCTGGACTGGCCCCAGCACAGATACGCAGTATTTT. It specifies CAWTGPSTDTQYF. Full variable domain (outside the CDR3, taken from reference TRBV30 and TRBJ2-3): SQTIHQWPATLVQPVGSPLSLECTVEGTSNPNLYWYRQAAGRGLQLLFYSVGIGQISSEVPQNLSASRPQDRQFILSSKKLLLSDSGFYLCAWTGPSTDTQYFGPGTRLTVL.

The table lists this clone with a count of one. This sequence joins TRBV9 and TRBJ2-1; D is unresolved. Deletions cut 3 bases from V and 5 bases from J, with 6 bases between. There are 12 residues in the CDR3. CDR1 and CDR2 (germline): SGDLS, YYNGEE. CDR3 nucleotide sequence: TGTGCCAGCAGCGCACCCCACAATGAGCAGTTCTTC. Protein sequence: CASSAPHNEQFF.

The V and J genes are TRBV4-1 and TRBJ1-1, with 8 bases matching TRBD1. The CDR3 sequence is 16 residues long. Germline V gene sequence: CDR1 MGHRA, CDR2 YSYEKL. V lost 6 bases to trimming and J lost 7 bases; unmatched junction nucleotides: 16. The CDR3 DNA follows: TGCGCCAGCAGTGCCCGAGCCGGGACAGGACTCTATGAAGCTTTCTTT. It yields the protein CASSARAGTGLYEAFF.

The chain couples TRBV6-1 to TRBJ2-1, with 10 bases matching TRBD1. Germline V gene data show CDR1 as MNHNS and CDR2 as SASEGT. The J segment lost 6 bases and the V segment lost 7 bases, leaving 9 bases of the junction unmatched. This CDR3 comprises 15 residues. CDR3 in DNA: TGTGCCAGCACCACCGGGACAGGGGAGGCCAATGAGCAGTTCTTC. It is translated as CASTTGTGEANEQFF.

The chain is built from TRBV5-5 and TRBJ1-1; D remains ambiguous. Trimming took 3 bases from V and 1 from J, leaving 7 bases between them. CDR3 length: 13 amino acids. The germline V gene encodes CDR1 SGHKS and CDR2 YYEKEE (reference sequence). CDR3 DNA sequence: TGTGCCAGCAGCTCCCTTGGGAACACTGAAGCTTTCTTT. Encoded protein: CASSSLGNTEAFF.

The V gene is TRBV7-9, the J gene TRBJ1-2; D is unresolved. This CDR3 spans 14 amino acids. CDR1 SEHNR and CDR2 FQNEAQ come from the germline V gene (reference sequence). V dropped 0 bases and J dropped 1 base, with 6 bases sitting between them. CDR3 nucleotides: TGTGCCAGCAGCTTAGCGAGGCGTAACTATGGCTACACCTTC. It codes for CASSLARRNYGYTF.

The chain joins TRBV6-5 to TRBJ2-2, with D maybe TRBD2 (6 bases). Trimming cost V 8 bases and J 7 bases, with 8 bases left between them. This CDR3 spans 11 amino acids. Germline CDR1 is MNHEY and CDR2 is SVGAGI. The DNA for the CDR3 is TGTGCCAGCTGGGGGGACGGGGAGCTGTTTTTT. This translates into CASWGDGELFF.

This chain connects TRBV27 to TRBJ1-5; D unresolved. This CDR3 contains 17 residues. Between the trimmed V and J ends, which lost 1 base and 3 bases, there was a span of 16 bases. Germline CDR1 MNHEY, CDR2 SMNVEV (reference sequence). The CDR3 loop reads CASSLLSGGRFNQPQHF. The CDR3 nucleotides read TGTGCCAGCAGTTTATTGTCGGGAGGGAGGTTCAATCAGCCCCAGCATTTT.

V usage is TRBV7-8 and J usage is TRBJ2-7, with 10 bases aligning to TRBD1. CDR1 is SGHVS, CDR2 FQNEAQ, per germline. The CDR3 sequence is 16 residues long. The ends lost 5 bases at V and 2 bases at J; junction bases unmatched: 9. The CDR3 sequence is CASSPRAGQGAYEQYF. Here the CDR3 DNA reads TGTGCCAGCAGCCCAAGGGCAGGACAGGGGGCCTACGAGCAGTACTTC. The full variable domain, its missing parts supplied by reference TRBV7-8 and TRBJ2-7, is GAGVSQSPRYKVAKRGQDVALRCDPISGHVSLFWYQQALGQGPEFLTYFQNEAQLDKSGLPSDRFFAERPEGSVSTLKIQRTQQEDSAVYLCASSPRAGQGAYEQYFGPGTRLTVT.

The V call is TRBV7-9, the J call TRBJ2-2; 7 bases match TRBD1. Trimming at V came to 5 bases and at J to 2 bases, leaving 5 bases not matched to a gene. There are 15 residues in the CDR3. CDR1 is SEHNR and CDR2 is FQNEAQ in the germline V gene (reference sequence). In DNA, the CDR3 is TGTGCCAGCAGCGTAAGACAGGGAAACACCGGGGAGCTGTTTTTT. It specifies CASSVRQGNTGELFF. The full variable domain, with the rest looked up from reference TRBV7-9 and TRBJ2-2, is DTGVSQNPRHKITKRGQNVTFRCDPISEHNRLYWYRQTLGQGPEFLTYFQNEAQLEKSRLLSDRFSAERPKGSFSTLEIQRTEQGDSAMYLCASSVRQGNTGELFFGEGSRLTVL.

In this sample, this clone turned up once. The V gene is TRBV28, the J gene TRBJ1-1; unclear D gene. V was pared by 6 bases and J by 3 bases, with 8 bases between. The CDR3 sequence is 12 residues long. In germline, CDR1 is MDHEN, CDR2 SYDVKM. CDR3 sequence: CASSLVHTEAFF. The CDR3 DNA reads as TGTGCCAGCAGCCTCGTCCACACTGAAGCTTTCTTT. Filled out from reference TRBV28 and TRBJ1-1, the complete variable domain reads DVKVTQSSRYLVKRTGEKVFLECVQDMDHENMFWYRQDPGLGLRLIYFSYDVKMKEKGDIPEGYSVSREKKERFSLILESASTNQTSMYLCASSLVHTEAFFGQGTRLTVV.